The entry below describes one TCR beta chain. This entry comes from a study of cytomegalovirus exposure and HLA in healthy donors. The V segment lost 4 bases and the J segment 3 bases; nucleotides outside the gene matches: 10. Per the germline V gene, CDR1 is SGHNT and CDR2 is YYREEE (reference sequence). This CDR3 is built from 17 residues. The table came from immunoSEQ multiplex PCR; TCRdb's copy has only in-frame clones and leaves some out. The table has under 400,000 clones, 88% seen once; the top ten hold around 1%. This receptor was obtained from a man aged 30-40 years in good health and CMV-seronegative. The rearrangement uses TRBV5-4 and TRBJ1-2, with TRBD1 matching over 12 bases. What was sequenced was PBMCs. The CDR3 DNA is TGTGCCAGCAGCCCCGGGACAGGGGGCCCCTACTACTATGGCTACACCTTC. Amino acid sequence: CASSPGTGGPYYYGYTF.